A single sample gave rise to the 18 T cell receptor beta chains below, sequenced in a study of blood T cells in healthy people across ages. Alongside a J-beta primer mix, a sample-barcoded 5' primer served in a second PCR lasting about 7 to 12 cycles. MiXCR was run by TCRdb on the 5' RACE reads, yielding one entry per CDR3 protein. The sample gives 1.5 million to 2 million distinct CDR3 sequences, around half of which show up once; 2.1% is in the top ten. Sequenced sample: blood. Receptors originate from a woman aged 40-49 years in good health.

The chain uses TRBV7-2 and TRBJ1-4, with D perhaps matching TRBD1 (5 bases). From germline, CDR1 is SGHTA and CDR2 FQGNSA. V lost 2 bases and J 0 bases, leaving 13 bases between the germline ends. The CDR3 runs 17 residues. CDR3 bases: TGTGCCAGCAGCTTACGGATCAGGGTCACAACTAATGAAAAACTGTTTTTT. It encodes CASSLRIRVTTNEKLFF. The entire variable domain, with the rest obtained from reference TRBV7-2 and TRBJ1-4, is as follows: GAGVSQSPSNKVTEKGKDVELRCDPISGHTALYWYRQSLGQGLEFLIYFQGNSAPDKSGLPSDRFSAERTGGSVSTLTIQRTQQEDSAVYLCASSLRIRVTTNEKLFFGSGTQLSVL.

There are a few counts of this clonotype. This rearrangement joins TRBV4-2 to TRBJ2-3; tentatively, D is TRBD1 (6 bases). With 4 bases removed from V and 4 bases from J, the gap between germline ends came to 15 bases. This CDR3 contains 15 residues. The germline CDR1 and CDR2 sequences are LGHNA and YNFKEQ. The CDR3 reads CASSPGIGGPDTQYF. Here the CDR3 DNA reads TGTGCCAGCAGCCCCGGAATAGGGGGTCCAGATACGCAGTATTTT.

This clonotype showed up just once. The J gene is TRBJ1-2, the V gene TRBV14; D not resolved. Trimming pared 0 bases from V and 0 bases from J, leaving 11 bases between. This CDR3 is built from 16 residues. The germline gives CDR1 SGHDN, CDR2 FVKESK. The CDR3 region is CASSQDNIRANYGYTF. In DNA form, the CDR3 reads TGTGCCAGCAGCCAAGACAATATCAGAGCTAACTATGGCTACACCTTC.

The rearrangement uses TRBV28 and TRBJ1-1; D is possibly TRBD1 (5 bases). V was trimmed by 1 base and J by 11 bases, leaving 17 bases between them. The length of the CDR3 is 14 residues. Germline V CDR1 and CDR2: MDHEN, SYDVKM. The CDR3 protein is CASSLSIRKGRAFF. The DNA for the CDR3 is TGTGCCAGCAGTTTATCCATCAGGAAGGGGCGGGCTTTCTTT. The variable domain in full, completed from reference TRBV28 and TRBJ1-1, reads DVKVTQSSRYLVKRTGEKVFLECVQDMDHENMFWYRQDPGLGLRLIYFSYDVKMKEKGDIPEGYSVSREKKERFSLILESASTNQTSMYLCASSLSIRKGRAFFGQGTRLTVV.

A note on this clonotype: The junction departs from germline at one end; a sequencing error may be responsible. The chain links TRBV20-1 to TRBJ2-3, with 7 bases fitting TRBD1. The CDR3 spans 14 residues. Germline CDR1 and CDR2: DFQATT and SNEGSKA (reference sequence). CDR3 region: CSARDDRVPDMQYF. CDR3 in DNA: TGCAGTGCTAGAGATGACAGGGTTCCAGATATGCAGTATTTT.

The chain is built from TRBV7-3 and TRBJ2-1; tentatively, D is TRBD2 (7 bases). The germline V gene encodes CDR1 SGHTA and CDR2 FQGTGA. The CDR3 consists of 16 residues. With 1 base removed from V and 1 base from J, the gap between germline ends came to 11 bases. CDR3 amino acids: CASSLRGGRSYNEQFF. The CDR3 DNA sequence: TGTGCCAGCAGCTTAAGGGGGGGCCGTTCCTACAATGAGCAGTTCTTC.

This rearrangement joins TRBV24-1 to TRBJ2-5; 9 nucleotides line up with TRBD2. The germline V gene encodes CDR1 KGHDR and CDR2 SFDVKD. J lost 11 bases, V lost 9 bases, and 15 bases had no gene match. The CDR3 totals 14 residues. DNA of the CDR3: TGTGCCACCCGGGGCCAGCGGGGGGCTGATGAGCAGTACTTC. This gives the protein CATRGQRGADEQYF.

This clonotype was recorded a few times. The rearrangement joins TRBV10-3 to TRBJ2-5; TRBD1 might be the D (6 bases). This CDR3 has 13 residues. CDR1 and CDR2 (germline): ENHRY, SYGVKD. Trimming took off 4 bases at V and 1 base at J, with 7 bases between the two ends. The CDR3 protein is CAISADSQETQYF. CDR3 nucleotide sequence: TGTGCCATCAGTGCGGACAGCCAAGAGACCCAGTACTTC.

This clonotype came up many times. The chain has TRBV7-2 and TRBJ2-3, with a weak D call TRBD2 (6 bases). Germline V gene sequence: CDR1 SGHTA, CDR2 FQGNSA. V was pared by 5 bases and J by 6 bases, with 12 bases between. The CDR3 is made up of 13 amino acids. In DNA form, the CDR3 reads TGTGCCAGCAGCCCTCGCGGGGCCGATACGCAGTATTTT. Its protein is CASSPRGADTQYF. The full variable domain, completed using reference TRBV7-2 and TRBJ2-3, is GAGVSQSPSNKVTEKGKDVELRCDPISGHTALYWYRQSLGQGLEFLIYFQGNSAPDKSGLPSDRFSAERTGGSVSTLTIQRTQQEDSAVYLCASSPRGADTQYFGPGTRLTVL.

The rearrangement joins TRBV24-1 to TRBJ2-1; D possibly corresponds to TRBD2 (5 bases). The CDR3 extends over 13 amino acids. Trimming took 5 bases from V and 12 from J, leaving 16 bases between them. Germline lookup yields CDR1 KGHDR and CDR2 SFDVKD. DNA of the CDR3: TGTGCCACCAGTGGGCGAGGGATCGAGGGGCAGTTCTTC. Translating gives CATSGRGIEGQFF.

The V call is TRBV28, the J call TRBJ2-1; 10 nucleotides match TRBD2. After removal of 1 base from V and 4 bases from J, the junction contained 4 bases not matched to a gene. The CDR3 consists of 16 residues. The germline V gene has CDR1 MDHEN and CDR2 SYDVKM. The CDR3 region is CASSLLASGGYNEQFF. The CDR3 nucleotides read TGTGCCAGCAGTTTATTAGCTAGCGGGGGTTACAATGAGCAGTTCTTC.

This sequence joins TRBV12-3 or TRBV12-4 and TRBJ1-2, with a tentative D call TRBD1 (5 bases). V shed 2 bases and J shed 6 bases, with 13 bases lying between them. This CDR3 is 14 amino acids long. The CDR3 DNA follows: TGTGCCAGCAGTTTATGGTCTACGGACAATGGCTACACCTTC. Protein sequence: CASSLWSTDNGYTF.

This clonotype was detected only a few times. The CDR3 protein is CASRTRGQGANEQFF. CDR3 DNA sequence: TGTGCCAGCAGAACTCGAGGACAGGGGGCCAATGAGCAGTTCTTC. The rearrangement uses TRBV2 and TRBJ2-1; 11 nucleotides agree with TRBD1. The CDR3 is made up of 15 amino acids. Germline trimming cut 6 bases from V and 6 bases from J; bases unmatched to any gene: 7. Per germline, CDR1 SNHLY and CDR2 FYNNEI.

The rearrangement links TRBV6-2 or TRBV6-3 to TRBJ2-1, with a weak D call TRBD2 (5 bases). V was clipped by 7 bases and J by 9 bases, with 13 bases between them. CDR3 length: 12 residues. The germline V gene has CDR1 MNHEY and CDR2 SVGEGT. The CDR3 here is CASTDSGSEQFF. Written as DNA, the CDR3 is TGTGCCAGCACCGACTCGGGATCTGAGCAGTTCTTC.

V gene TRBV5-1 combines with J gene TRBJ2-3; no clear D gene. The germline gives CDR1 SGHRS, CDR2 YFSETQ. Trimming took off 0 bases at V and 4 bases at J, with 12 bases between the two ends. This CDR3 is built from 15 residues. The CDR3 region has the DNA TGCGCCAGCAGCTTGGTTCTCGGAAGGGCAGATACGCAGTATTTT. Its protein product is CASSLVLGRADTQYF.

The chain employs TRBV7-9 and TRBJ1-4, with D unresolved. CDR1 is SEHNR and CDR2 is FQNEAQ in the germline V gene (reference sequence). Between the trimmed V and J ends, which lost 3 bases and 7 bases, there was a span of 12 bases. The CDR3 has 14 residues. In nucleotides, the CDR3 is TGTGCCAGCAGCTTCTCCACCACTGGTGAAAAACTGTTTTTT. It translates to CASSFSTTGEKLFF.

The gene calls are TRBV29-1 and TRBJ1-1, with TRBD1 matching over 7 bases. The CDR3 is 13 amino acids. J was trimmed by 0 bases and V by 4 bases; bases with no gene match: 2. From germline, CDR1 is SQVTM and CDR2 ANQGSEA. The CDR3 protein is CSVGQGLNTEAFF. CDR3 in DNA: TGCAGCGTTGGACAGGGCTTGAACACTGAAGCTTTCTTT.

The chain uses TRBV7-2 and TRBJ2-5, with 11 nucleotides matching TRBD2. The CDR3 totals 16 residues. The V gene's germline CDR1 is SGHTA and CDR2 FQGNSA. V was pared by 4 bases and J by 2 bases, with 6 bases of the junction left unmatched. CDR3 loop: CASSSLAGGKQETQYF. The DNA of the CDR3 is TGTGCCAGCAGCTCCCTAGCGGGGGGTAAACAAGAGACCCAGTACTTC.